The 28 T cell receptor beta chains in this list originate from one sample, sequenced in a study of cytomegalovirus exposure and HLA in healthy donors (TCRdb year 2017). Library method: the immunoSEQ multiplex PCR assay. TCRdb carries this immuneACCESS record with in-frame sequences only. Its versions omit some clonotypes, under half of them owing to an unresolved V gene in the studies checked, with the rest unexplained. The sample table contains over 200,000 clones; only one count was recorded for about nine tenths of them. Roughly 2% of the sample belongs to the ten largest clones. What was sequenced was PBMCs. These receptor sequences come from a woman aged 18-30 years in good health and CMV-seropositive.

The genes are TRBV6-6 and TRBJ2-3, with D tentatively TRBD2 (6 bases). In germline, CDR1 is MNHNY, CDR2 SVGAGI (reference sequence). Trimming pared 6 bases from V and 0 bases from J, leaving 13 bases between. The CDR3 is 15 residues long. The CDR3 spells CASRRGDFSTDTQYF. CDR3 DNA sequence: TGTGCCAGCAGGCGCGGGGACTTTAGCACAGATACGCAGTATTTT.

This clone was seen just once. The chain is built from TRBV2 and TRBJ2-3; D might be TRBD2 (5 bases). V lost 2 bases, J lost 0 bases, and 9 bases lay in between. The length of the CDR3 is 15 residues. Per germline, CDR1 SNHLY and CDR2 FYNNEI. Written as DNA, the CDR3 is TGTGCCAGCAGTGAAAGGAGAGGGAGCACAGATACGCAGTATTTT. Translation gives CASSERRGSTDTQYF.

The rearrangement uses TRBV7-9 and TRBJ2-3; TRBD2 aligns across 10 bases. V shed 3 bases, J shed 0 bases, and the junction held 0 bases outside the gene matches. There are 15 residues in the CDR3. The germline CDR1 and CDR2 sequences are SEHNR and FQNEAQ (reference sequence). The CDR3 protein is CASSLTSGSTDTQYF. The CDR3 DNA reads as TGTGCCAGCAGCTTGACTAGCGGGAGCACAGATACGCAGTATTTT.

CDR3 sequence reads: CASSLRRAHEQYF. The CDR3 region has the DNA TGTGCCAGCAGTCTAAGGCGGGCGCACGAGCAGTACTTC. The V gene is TRBV5-5, the J gene TRBJ2-7, with D possibly TRBD2 on 5 matching bases. CDR1 is SGHKS and CDR2 is YYEKEE in the germline V gene (reference sequence). With 5 bases removed from V and 5 bases from J, the gap between germline ends came to 14 bases. The CDR3 is made up of 13 amino acids.

The rearrangement uses TRBV4-2 and TRBJ2-7, with D possibly being TRBD1 (6 bases). Trimming stripped 0 bases from V and 4 bases from J, with 13 bases between. CDR1 LGHNA and CDR2 YNFKEQ come from the germline V gene. The CDR3 loop spans 15 amino acids. The CDR3, as DNA: TGTGCCAGCAGCCAAGAGAACAGGGAAGGGTACGAGCAGTACTTC. This gives the protein CASSQENREGYEQYF.

V is TRBV27 and J is TRBJ2-2; the match to TRBD1 covers 7 bases. This CDR3 spans 13 amino acids. Germline lookup yields CDR1 MNHEY and CDR2 SMNVEV (reference sequence). Losses at the gene ends were 5 bases for V and 6 bases for J; bases not matched to a gene: 3. CDR3 DNA sequence: TGTGCCAGCAGTCAGGGGGTACCCGGGGAGCTGTTTTTT. Protein sequence: CASSQGVPGELFF.

The rearrangement links TRBV27 to TRBJ2-1; the match to TRBD2 covers 12 bases. Trimming at V came to 2 bases and at J to 4 bases, leaving 3 bases not matched to a gene. The germline CDR1 and CDR2 sequences are MNHEY and SMNVEV (reference sequence). This CDR3 spans 16 amino acids. The CDR3, as DNA: TGTGCCAGCAGTTTAGGGACTAGCGGGTCATACAATGAGCAGTTCTTC. Translated: CASSLGTSGSYNEQFF.

V is TRBV18 and J is TRBJ2-5; D gene ambiguous. Trimming took off 0 bases at V and 2 bases at J, with 10 bases between the two ends. Germline CDR1 KGHSH, CDR2 LQKENI. The length of the CDR3 is 15 residues. This CDR3 reads CASSPPSEKQETQYF. CDR3 DNA: TGTGCCAGCTCACCACCATCGGAGAAACAAGAGACCCAGTACTTC. Full variable domain (rest looked up from reference TRBV18 and TRBJ2-5): NAGVMQNPRHLVRRRGQEARLRCSPMKGHSHVYWYRQLPEEGLKFMVYLQKENIIDESGMPKERFSAEFPKEGPSILRIQQVVRGDSAAYFCASSPPSEKQETQYFGPGTRLLVL.

Comment on this clone: The sample carries other DNA sequences with the same CDR3. This chain uses TRBV6-5 with TRBJ1-1; D is possibly TRBD1 (5 bases). V lost 3 bases and J lost 5, with 10 bases in between. Germline CDR1 is MNHEY and CDR2 is SVGAGI. The CDR3 has 13 amino acids. The CDR3, as DNA: TGTGCCAGCAGTTATGGGGGGGGGACTGAAGCTTTCTTT. The encoded protein is CASSYGGGTEAFF.

The chain joins TRBV2 to TRBJ2-3, with D possibly matching TRBD1 (6 bases). CDR3 length equals 13 residues. Trimming left V 4 bases short and J 2 bases short, with 7 bases between. The V gene's germline CDR1 is SNHLY and CDR2 FYNNEI. CDR3 nucleotides: TGTGCCAGCAGTGCAGGGGACACAGATACGCAGTATTTT. The encoded protein is CASSAGDTDTQYF.

This chain links TRBV6-5 with TRBJ1-2; 8 bases line up with TRBD1. With V trimmed by 6 bases and J by 7 bases, 4 bases remained unmatched. Germline V gene sequence: CDR1 MNHEY, CDR2 SVGAGI. This CDR3 contains 12 residues. The CDR3 region has the DNA TGTGCCAGCAGACCACAGGGGGTTGGCTACACCTTC. Its translation is CASRPQGVGYTF.

The chain is built from TRBV2 and TRBJ2-5; weak D call: TRBD2 (6 bases). Germline V gene sequence: CDR1 SNHLY, CDR2 FYNNEI. The length of the CDR3 is 14 residues. Trimming left V 5 bases short and J 3 bases short, with 13 bases between. The DNA of the CDR3 is TGTGCCAGCAGTCCTCCGACTAGAAAAGAGACCCAGTACTTC. Translation: CASSPPTRKETQYF.

J is TRBJ2-5 and V is TRBV27, with 8 bases that match TRBD1. Germline values: CDR1 MNHEY, CDR2 SMNVEV (reference sequence). This CDR3 contains 15 residues. With 5 bases clipped from V and 2 bases from J, the junction kept 7 bases outside the gene matches. The CDR3, as DNA: TGTGCCAGCAGTCCCGGGGACAGGTTTCAAGAGACCCAGTACTTC. The encoded protein is CASSPGDRFQETQYF.

The rearrangement uses TRBV28 and TRBJ1-2; 8 nucleotides agree with TRBD1. The CDR3 runs to 11 residues. Trimming removed 8 bases from V and 4 bases from J; junction bases left unmatched: 0. Germline V CDR1 and CDR2: MDHEN, SYDVKM. The CDR3 region has the DNA TGTGCCAGCGGACAGGGCTATGGCTACACCTTC. Translation gives CASGQGYGYTF.

The CDR3 DNA is TGCGCCAGCAGCTTGGCCCCCGCGAACACCGGGGAGCTGTTTTTT. Its protein is CASSLAPANTGELFF. The rearrangement uses TRBV5-1 and TRBJ2-2; D unclear. V lost 0 bases to trimming and J lost 0 bases, with 6 bases between them. The germline V gene encodes CDR1 SGHRS and CDR2 YFSETQ. The length of the CDR3 is 15 residues.

V usage is TRBV5-1 and J usage is TRBJ2-7; no reliable D call. There are 11 residues in the CDR3. With 2 bases removed from V and 4 bases from J, the gap between germline ends came to 4 bases. Per the germline V gene, CDR1 is SGHRS and CDR2 is YFSETQ. The CDR3 DNA reads TGCGCCAGCAGCTTTTTATACGAGCAGTACTTC. Protein sequence: CASSFLYEQYF. The entire variable domain, with the rest obtained from reference TRBV5-1 and TRBJ2-7, is as follows: KAGVTQTPRYLIKTRGQQVTLSCSPISGHRSVSWYQQTPGQGLQFLFEYFSETQRNKGNFPGRFSGRQFSNSRSEMNVSTLELGDSALYLCASSFLYEQYFGPGTRLTVT.

The chain joins TRBV27 to TRBJ1-1; maybe TRBD1 (6 bases). CDR3 length: 18 amino acids. The V gene's germline CDR1 is MNHEY and CDR2 SMNVEV (reference sequence). V lost 0 bases and J lost 1, with 18 bases in between. CDR3 region: CASSLSSWAGDSNTEAFF. Here the CDR3 DNA reads TGTGCCAGCAGTTTATCGTCGTGGGCAGGGGATTCGAACACTGAAGCTTTCTTT.

This clone has only one observation. The V and J genes are TRBV4-1 and TRBJ2-7; the D gene is possibly TRBD1 (5 bases). The CDR3 is 16 amino acids. Germline V gene data show CDR1 as MGHRA and CDR2 as YSYEKL. V lost 0 bases and J lost 3, with 15 bases in between. Here the CDR3 reads CASSQDRPGPNYEQYF. CDR3 nucleotides: TGCGCCAGCAGCCAAGATCGGCCAGGGCCTAACTACGAGCAGTACTTC.

The chain joins TRBV7-3 to TRBJ2-1; 8 bases agree with TRBD2. The CDR3 is 14 amino acids. V shed 6 bases and J 7 bases; nucleotides not matched to a gene: 8. Germline assignment: CDR1 SGHTA and CDR2 FQGTGA. The CDR3 region is CASSSSGSINEQFF. Here the CDR3 DNA reads TGTGCCAGCAGTTCGAGCGGGAGTATAAATGAGCAGTTCTTC.

CDR3 sequence: CASSYGAGGNNEKLFF. The CDR3 DNA sequence: TGTGCCAGCAGTTACGGCGCCGGCGGAAATAATGAAAAACTGTTTTTT. The V gene is TRBV6-5, the J gene TRBJ1-4; D ambiguous. From germline, CDR1 is MNHEY and CDR2 SVGAGI. The CDR3 spans 16 residues. Trimming took 2 bases from V and 4 from J, leaving 14 bases between them.

The chain is built from TRBV5-1 and TRBJ2-3, with D unclear. Trimming took off 0 bases at V and 2 bases at J, with 13 bases between the two ends. CDR1 SGHRS and CDR2 YFSETQ come from the germline V gene. CDR3 length: 16 amino acids. The CDR3 DNA reads TGCGCCAGCAGCTTGGAGGCGGTCAGACTCACAGATACGCAGTATTTT. It translates to CASSLEAVRLTDTQYF. The variable domain in full, with the rest retrieved from reference TRBV5-1 and TRBJ2-3, is KAGVTQTPRYLIKTRGQQVTLSCSPISGHRSVSWYQQTPGQGLQFLFEYFSETQRNKGNFPGRFSGRQFSNSRSEMNVSTLELGDSALYLCASSLEAVRLTDTQYFGPGTRLTVL.

The chain combines TRBV5-1 with TRBJ1-1; the match to TRBD1 covers 7 bases. The CDR3 contains 13 residues. With 4 bases clipped from V and 7 bases from J, the junction kept 7 bases outside the gene matches. The V gene's germline CDR1 is SGHRS and CDR2 YFSETQ. DNA for the CDR3: TGCGCCAGCAGCGCGTTACAGGGGAATGAAGCTTTCTTT. This encodes CASSALQGNEAFF. The entire variable domain, with the rest obtained from reference TRBV5-1 and TRBJ1-1, is as follows: KAGVTQTPRYLIKTRGQQVTLSCSPISGHRSVSWYQQTPGQGLQFLFEYFSETQRNKGNFPGRFSGRQFSNSRSEMNVSTLELGDSALYLCASSALQGNEAFFGQGTRLTVV.

The rearrangement uses TRBV11-3 and TRBJ2-1; D not certain. The V end was cut by 0 bases, the J end by 6 bases, with 12 bases between. Germline values: CDR1 SGHNT, CDR2 YENEEA. The CDR3 loop spans 15 amino acids. CDR3 amino acids: CASSLDSLSSNEQFF. For the CDR3, the DNA is TGTGCCAGCAGCTTAGATTCTCTTTCTAGCAATGAGCAGTTCTTC.

This chain uses TRBV18 with TRBJ2-7, with TRBD2 matching over 8 bases. The length of the CDR3 is 14 residues. The germline CDR1 and CDR2 sequences are KGHSH and LQKENI. After removal of 3 bases from V and 1 base from J, the junction contained 2 bases not matched to a gene. The CDR3 DNA is TGTGCCAGCTCACCTGGGACTAGTTCCTACGAGCAGTACTTC. It yields the protein CASSPGTSSYEQYF.

The gene calls are TRBV28 and TRBJ1-5; D possibly corresponds to TRBD1 (5 bases). CDR1 and CDR2 from the germline V gene are MDHEN and SYDVKM. This CDR3 is 14 amino acids long. V was cut by 3 bases and J by 7 bases, with 13 bases left in between. The CDR3 DNA is TGTGCCAGCAGTTTTACCCAGGGCAGGCAGCCCCAGCATTTT. Translation gives CASSFTQGRQPQHF.

V and J are TRBV6-1 and TRBJ1-1; TRBD1 might be the D (5 bases). V was cut by 6 bases and J by 2 bases, with 16 bases left in between. The CDR3 covers 15 residues. Germline lookup yields CDR1 MNHNS and CDR2 SASEGT. CDR3 DNA: TGTGCCAGCAGCGCGGGGGGGTGGAAAAACACTGAAGCTTTCTTT. It translates to CASSAGGWKNTEAFF.

J is TRBJ2-3 and V is TRBV28; 11 bases line up with TRBD2. The CDR3 spans 17 residues. The V segment lost 4 bases and the J segment 0 bases; nucleotides outside the gene matches: 6. Germline V gene lookup returns CDR1 MDHEN and CDR2 SYDVKM. CDR3 bases: TGTGCCAGCAGTTCCGGGACTAGCGGAGAAAGCACAGATACGCAGTATTTT. Translation gives CASSSGTSGESTDTQYF.

This chain connects TRBV2 to TRBJ1-1, with 8 bases that match TRBD1. The CDR3 covers 14 residues. V shed 5 bases and J 4 bases; nucleotides not matched to a gene: 6. Germline assignment: CDR1 SNHLY and CDR2 FYNNEI. The CDR3 protein is CASSSDREVTEAFF. The CDR3 DNA sequence: TGTGCCAGCAGTTCGGACAGGGAGGTCACTGAAGCTTTCTTT.